A single sample gave rise to the 20 T cell receptor beta chains below, sequenced in a study of regulatory T cells in long-lasting Graves disease. Arm-PCR of CDR3 regions and iRepertoire HTBI primers were used to build TCR beta libraries. MiXCR was run by TCRdb on the multiplex PCR reads, yielding one entry per CDR3 protein. Here the sample spans approximately 540,000 distinct CDR3 sequences, around 11% being singletons. Indicated time point: newly diagnosed GD, antithyroid drugs for less than 3 months. Researchers made the TCR library from RNA that was extracted from PBMCs. This same sample was also part of a study on T cells in Graves' hyperthyroidism and ophthalmopathy.

The specimen was peripheral blood mononuclear cells (PBMCs), collected at new diagnosis, from a patient treated with antithyroid drugs. These receptors originate from a woman aged 25 to 39 with Graves disease.

In this sample, this clonotype turned up once. The chain carries TRBV18 and TRBJ2-7; 8 bases match TRBD1. The length of the CDR3 is 14 residues. Germline lookup yields CDR1 KGHSH and CDR2 LQKENI. The V and J ends lost 10 bases and 4 bases, in that order; junction bases with no gene match: 12. The CDR3 DNA reads TGTGCCACCTCCCAGGACAGGGAAAAATACGAGCAGTACTTC. Translation: CATSQDREKYEQYF.

This clonotype occurred many times. The chain employs TRBV10-3 and TRBJ2-2; TRBD2 is a possible D gene (5 bases). Germline V CDR1 and CDR2: ENHRY, SYGVKD. The CDR3 contains 15 residues. The V end lost 3 bases, the J end lost 5 bases, and 13 bases lay between the germline ends. For the CDR3, the DNA is TGTGCCATCAGTGAAGGTGGGAGTGCGACCGGGGAGCTGTTTTTT. Translated: CAISEGGSATGELFF.

This clonotype was detected a few times. This rearrangement joins TRBV2 to TRBJ2-2; 9 bases fit TRBD1. Germline V CDR1 and CDR2: SNHLY, FYNNEI. J was trimmed by 5 bases and V by 5 bases; bases with no gene match: 18. The CDR3 has 19 amino acids. The CDR3 loop reads CASSPKSKIWDRVTGELFF. CDR3 sequence (DNA): TGTGCCAGCAGTCCAAAATCCAAAATTTGGGACAGGGTAACCGGGGAGCTGTTTTTT.

V is TRBV28 and J is TRBJ1-4; tentative D call: TRBD1 (5 bases). The CDR3 runs 14 residues. Germline values: CDR1 MDHEN, CDR2 SYDVKM. V lost 4 bases to trimming and J lost 7 bases, with 13 bases between them. CDR3 sequence (DNA): TGTGCCAGCAGTTCCGCAGGGCCGGGTGAAAAACTGTTTTTT. Residues: CASSSAGPGEKLFF.

About this clonotype: A single base separates this from a much larger clone, so it may be a read error. The chain recombines TRBV11-3 with TRBJ2-5; no clear D gene. CDR1 and CDR2 from the germline V gene are SGHNT and YENEEA. The CDR3 spans 12 residues. V was pared by 5 bases and J by 14 bases, with 18 bases between. CDR3 region: CASSPPGQRFYF. CDR3 bases: TGTGCCAGCAGCCCCCCTGGTCAGAGATTCTACTTC.

This clonotype was detected ten times or more. The V gene is TRBV3-1, the J gene TRBJ1-1, with D possibly TRBD1 on 5 matching bases. Trimming shortened V by 1 base and J by 4 bases, and 10 bases separated the two germline ends. CDR1 and CDR2 from the germline V gene are LGHDT and YNNKEL (reference sequence). The CDR3 length is 14 residues. The CDR3 DNA reads TGTGCCAGCAGCCAAGGGGGCGAGGGCACTGAAGCTTTCTTT. Translated, it gives CASSQGGEGTEAFF. The whole variable domain, remainder taken from reference TRBV3-1 and TRBJ1-1, is DTAVSQTPKYLVTQMGNDKSIKCEQNLGHDTMYWYKQDSKKFLKIMFSYNNKELIINETVPNRFSPKSPDKAHLNLHINSLELGDSAVYFCASSQGGEGTEAFFGQGTRLTVV.

The CDR3, as DNA: TGTGCCAGCGCTGGGAGTACGCAGTATTTT. Protein: CASAGSTQYF. The chain combines TRBV10-3 with TRBJ2-3; D perhaps matches TRBD2 (5 bases). The CDR3 extends over 10 amino acids. Per germline, CDR1 ENHRY and CDR2 SYGVKD. Trimming cost V 10 bases and J 8 bases, with 10 bases left between them.

This clonotype was detected ten times or more. The rearrangement joins TRBV19 to TRBJ2-1; 8 nucleotides align to TRBD1. The ends lost 6 bases at V and 0 bases at J; junction bases unmatched: 10. This CDR3 is 17 amino acids long. Per germline, CDR1 LNHDA and CDR2 SQIVND (reference sequence). CDR3 protein: CASRQGTGAFSYNEQFF. The CDR3 DNA follows: TGTGCCAGTAGACAAGGGACAGGTGCTTTCTCCTACAATGAGCAGTTCTTC.

The rearrangement links TRBV18 to TRBJ1-5; 7 bases are shared with TRBD1. CDR3 length: 15 amino acids. V lost 3 bases and J lost 4; bases outside the gene matches: 6. CDR1 KGHSH and CDR2 LQKENI come from the germline V gene. CDR3: CASSPRGTDNQPQHF. In nucleotides, the CDR3 is TGTGCCAGCTCACCCCGCGGGACAGATAATCAGCCCCAGCATTTT.

This clonotype showed up many times. The chain's CDR3 is CASSETTSGSYEQYF. The CDR3, as DNA: TGTGCCAGCAGTGAAACGACTAGCGGATCCTACGAGCAGTACTTC. V gene TRBV2 combines with J gene TRBJ2-7, with 9 nucleotides matching TRBD2. Per germline, CDR1 SNHLY and CDR2 FYNNEI. The trim removed 2 bases at V and 1 base at J, leaving 3 bases unmatched. The CDR3 sequence is 15 residues long.

This clonotype showed up many times. This chain joins TRBV28 and TRBJ2-5; tentatively, D is TRBD2 (6 bases). Trimming shortened V by 5 bases and J by 1 base, and 26 bases separated the two germline ends. This CDR3 spans 19 amino acids. The germline gives CDR1 MDHEN, CDR2 SYDVKM. The CDR3 nucleotides are TGTGCCAGCAGTCCCTGGGGGGTACGAGGTCCTCTGGGCCAAGAGACCCAGTACTTC. This sequence encodes CASSPWGVRGPLGQETQYF. Drawing the rest from reference TRBV28 and TRBJ2-5, the complete variable domain is DVKVTQSSRYLVKRTGEKVFLECVQDMDHENMFWYRQDPGLGLRLIYFSYDVKMKEKGDIPEGYSVSREKKERFSLILESASTNQTSMYLCASSPWGVRGPLGQETQYFGPGTRLLVL.

This clonotype appeared a few times. A read error may be the cause here, since a much bigger clone is one base away. V and J are TRBV19 and TRBJ1-5, with D tentatively TRBD1 (6 bases). CDR3 length: 14 amino acids. Germline CDR1 reads LNHDA; CDR2 reads SQIVND (reference sequence). CDR3 in DNA: TGTGTCAGTAGGGAGACAGGATTTGATCAGCCCCAGCATTTT. The encoded protein is CVSRETGFDQPQHF.

This clonotype was seen more than once but under ten times. J is TRBJ2-5 and V is TRBV9; D is unclear. The CDR3 extends over 14 amino acids. Germline V gene data show CDR1 as SGDLS and CDR2 as YYNGEE. Trimming left V 1 base short and J 5 bases short, with 12 bases between. The CDR3 nucleotides read TGTGCCAGCAGCGTATCGAGATCGGGTGAGACCCAGTACTTC. Translating it yields CASSVSRSGETQYF.

In its sample, this clonotype was seen many times. This may be a read error, as it is one base from a much larger clone. V is TRBV9 and J is TRBJ2-1; 10 bases are a match to TRBD2. The V gene's germline CDR1 is SGDLS and CDR2 YYNGEE. This CDR3 comprises 15 residues. With 4 bases clipped from V and 5 bases from J, the junction kept 6 bases outside the gene matches. In nucleotides, the CDR3 is TGTGCCAGCAGCCCCGGGACTAGCGTCCACAATGAGCAGTTCTTC. Translating gives CASSPGTSVHNEQFF. Complete variable domain (other parts from reference TRBV9 and TRBJ2-1): DSGVTQTPKHLITATGQRVTLRCSPRSGDLSVYWYQQSLDQGLQFLIQYYNGEERAKGNILERFSAQQFPDLHSELNLSSLELGDSALYFCASSPGTSVHNEQFFGPGTRLTVL.

This clonotype showed up just a few times. The V call is TRBV3-1, the J call TRBJ2-7; D ambiguous. Trimming took off 3 bases at V and 0 bases at J, with 12 bases between the two ends. Germline CDR1 and CDR2: LGHDT and YNNKEL (reference sequence). The CDR3 extends over 15 amino acids. CDR3 sequence: CASSQTHWGSYEQYF. CDR3 DNA sequence: TGTGCCAGCAGCCAGACTCACTGGGGCTCCTACGAGCAGTACTTC.

This clonotype was seen ten or more times. This sequence joins TRBV11-2 and TRBJ2-7, with a tentative D call TRBD2 (6 bases). Deletions cut 5 bases from V and 2 bases from J, with 13 bases between. The CDR3 totals 14 residues. Germline V gene data show CDR1 as SGHAT and CDR2 as FQNNGV. DNA of the CDR3: TGTGCCAGCAGCGTCCGGGACTCCCCCTACGAGCAGTACTTC. It is translated as CASSVRDSPYEQYF.

This clonotype appeared many times. V and J are TRBV28 and TRBJ2-7; no clear D gene. The CDR3 covers 18 residues. Germline V gene lookup returns CDR1 MDHEN and CDR2 SYDVKM. The V end lost 2 bases, the J end lost 0 bases, and 20 bases lay between the germline ends. DNA for the CDR3: TGTGCCAGCAGTTTAAAGATATTTGGGTATACGAGCTCCTACGAGCAGTACTTC. It is translated as CASSLKIFGYTSSYEQYF.

The chain joins TRBV29-1 to TRBJ2-7; either TRBD1 or TRBD2 may fit D (6 bases each). The CDR3 is 16 residues long. The V gene lost 0 bases and the J gene lost 2 bases, with 17 bases spanning the gap. Germline V CDR1 and CDR2: SQVTM, ANQGSEA. The CDR3 sequence: CSVEDRGTRGTYEQYF. In DNA, the CDR3 is TGCAGCGTTGAAGATCGCGGGACAAGGGGAACCTACGAGCAGTACTTC.

There are a few counts of this clonotype. The rearrangement links TRBV28 to TRBJ1-5; possibly TRBD1 for D (5 bases). CDR1 is MDHEN, CDR2 SYDVKM, per germline. Trimming stripped 6 bases from V and 4 bases from J, with 22 bases between. This CDR3 spans 17 amino acids. The CDR3 nucleotides are TGTGCCAGCAGACTACCTCAGGGAATAGGGATTAATCAGCCCCAGCATTTT. Translating gives CASRLPQGIGINQPQHF.

This clonotype was seen a handful of times. The chain couples TRBV20-1 to TRBJ2-1; 8 bases are shared with TRBD2. The J segment lost 5 bases and the V segment lost 3 bases, leaving 9 bases of the junction unmatched. This CDR3 comprises 15 residues. Per the germline V gene, CDR1 is DFQATT and CDR2 is SNEGSKA (reference sequence). CDR3 region: CSASKPGLVDNEQFF. DNA for the CDR3: TGCAGTGCTAGTAAACCGGGACTAGTGGACAATGAGCAGTTCTTC.